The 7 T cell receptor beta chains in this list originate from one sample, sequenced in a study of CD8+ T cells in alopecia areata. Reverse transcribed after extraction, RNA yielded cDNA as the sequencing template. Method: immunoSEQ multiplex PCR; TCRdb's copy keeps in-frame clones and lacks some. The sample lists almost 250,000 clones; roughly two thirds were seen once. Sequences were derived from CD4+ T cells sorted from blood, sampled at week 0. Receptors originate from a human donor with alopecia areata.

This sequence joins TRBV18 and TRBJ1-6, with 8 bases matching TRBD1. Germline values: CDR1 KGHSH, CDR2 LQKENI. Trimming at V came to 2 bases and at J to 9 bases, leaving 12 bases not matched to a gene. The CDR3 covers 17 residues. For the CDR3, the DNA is TGTGCCAGCTCACCAAGGGGGAACCAGGGGGCAGGTTCACCCCTCCACTTT. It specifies CASSPRGNQGAGSPLHF.

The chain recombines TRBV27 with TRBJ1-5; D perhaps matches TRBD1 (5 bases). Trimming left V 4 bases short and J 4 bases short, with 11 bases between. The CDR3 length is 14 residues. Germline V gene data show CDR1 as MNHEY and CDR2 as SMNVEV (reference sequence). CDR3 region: CASSYTGRNQPQHF. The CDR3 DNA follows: TGTGCCAGCAGTTACACAGGAAGGAATCAGCCCCAGCATTTT.

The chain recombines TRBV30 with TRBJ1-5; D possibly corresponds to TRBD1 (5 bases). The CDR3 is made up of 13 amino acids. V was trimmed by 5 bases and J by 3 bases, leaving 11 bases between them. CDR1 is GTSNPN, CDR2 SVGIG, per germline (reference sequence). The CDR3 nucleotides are TGTGCCTGGTCAGACAGCTTCAATCAGCCCCAGCATTTT. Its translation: CAWSDSFNQPQHF.

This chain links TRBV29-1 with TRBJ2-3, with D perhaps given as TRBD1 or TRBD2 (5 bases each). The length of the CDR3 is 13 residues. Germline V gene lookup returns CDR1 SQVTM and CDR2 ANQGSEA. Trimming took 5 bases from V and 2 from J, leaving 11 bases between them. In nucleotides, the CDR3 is TGCAGCGTTTCCGGGACGACCACAGATACGCAGTATTTT. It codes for CSVSGTTTDTQYF.

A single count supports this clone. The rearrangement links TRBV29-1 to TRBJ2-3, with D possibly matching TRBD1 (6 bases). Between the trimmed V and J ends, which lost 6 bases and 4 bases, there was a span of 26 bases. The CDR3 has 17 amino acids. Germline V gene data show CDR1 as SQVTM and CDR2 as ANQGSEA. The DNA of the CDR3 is TGCAGCGTCGCCACCCCCCGGGACACCCGGGGCGCAGATACGCAGTATTTT. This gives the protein CSVATPRDTRGADTQYF.

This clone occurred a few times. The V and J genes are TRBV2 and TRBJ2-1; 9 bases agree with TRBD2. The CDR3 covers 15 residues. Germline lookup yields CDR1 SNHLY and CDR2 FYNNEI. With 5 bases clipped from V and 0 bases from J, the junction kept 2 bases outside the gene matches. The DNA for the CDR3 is TGTGCCAGCAGTTCGGGACTAGCCTCCTACAATGAGCAGTTCTTC. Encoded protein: CASSSGLASYNEQFF.

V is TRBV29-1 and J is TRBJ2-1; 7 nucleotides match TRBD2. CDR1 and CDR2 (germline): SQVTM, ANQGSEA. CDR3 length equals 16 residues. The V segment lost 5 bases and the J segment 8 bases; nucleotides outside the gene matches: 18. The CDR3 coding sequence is TGCAGCGTTCTGTTCGCGCCTAGCGGTCGGAGGTATGAGCAGTTCTTC. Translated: CSVLFAPSGRRYEQFF.